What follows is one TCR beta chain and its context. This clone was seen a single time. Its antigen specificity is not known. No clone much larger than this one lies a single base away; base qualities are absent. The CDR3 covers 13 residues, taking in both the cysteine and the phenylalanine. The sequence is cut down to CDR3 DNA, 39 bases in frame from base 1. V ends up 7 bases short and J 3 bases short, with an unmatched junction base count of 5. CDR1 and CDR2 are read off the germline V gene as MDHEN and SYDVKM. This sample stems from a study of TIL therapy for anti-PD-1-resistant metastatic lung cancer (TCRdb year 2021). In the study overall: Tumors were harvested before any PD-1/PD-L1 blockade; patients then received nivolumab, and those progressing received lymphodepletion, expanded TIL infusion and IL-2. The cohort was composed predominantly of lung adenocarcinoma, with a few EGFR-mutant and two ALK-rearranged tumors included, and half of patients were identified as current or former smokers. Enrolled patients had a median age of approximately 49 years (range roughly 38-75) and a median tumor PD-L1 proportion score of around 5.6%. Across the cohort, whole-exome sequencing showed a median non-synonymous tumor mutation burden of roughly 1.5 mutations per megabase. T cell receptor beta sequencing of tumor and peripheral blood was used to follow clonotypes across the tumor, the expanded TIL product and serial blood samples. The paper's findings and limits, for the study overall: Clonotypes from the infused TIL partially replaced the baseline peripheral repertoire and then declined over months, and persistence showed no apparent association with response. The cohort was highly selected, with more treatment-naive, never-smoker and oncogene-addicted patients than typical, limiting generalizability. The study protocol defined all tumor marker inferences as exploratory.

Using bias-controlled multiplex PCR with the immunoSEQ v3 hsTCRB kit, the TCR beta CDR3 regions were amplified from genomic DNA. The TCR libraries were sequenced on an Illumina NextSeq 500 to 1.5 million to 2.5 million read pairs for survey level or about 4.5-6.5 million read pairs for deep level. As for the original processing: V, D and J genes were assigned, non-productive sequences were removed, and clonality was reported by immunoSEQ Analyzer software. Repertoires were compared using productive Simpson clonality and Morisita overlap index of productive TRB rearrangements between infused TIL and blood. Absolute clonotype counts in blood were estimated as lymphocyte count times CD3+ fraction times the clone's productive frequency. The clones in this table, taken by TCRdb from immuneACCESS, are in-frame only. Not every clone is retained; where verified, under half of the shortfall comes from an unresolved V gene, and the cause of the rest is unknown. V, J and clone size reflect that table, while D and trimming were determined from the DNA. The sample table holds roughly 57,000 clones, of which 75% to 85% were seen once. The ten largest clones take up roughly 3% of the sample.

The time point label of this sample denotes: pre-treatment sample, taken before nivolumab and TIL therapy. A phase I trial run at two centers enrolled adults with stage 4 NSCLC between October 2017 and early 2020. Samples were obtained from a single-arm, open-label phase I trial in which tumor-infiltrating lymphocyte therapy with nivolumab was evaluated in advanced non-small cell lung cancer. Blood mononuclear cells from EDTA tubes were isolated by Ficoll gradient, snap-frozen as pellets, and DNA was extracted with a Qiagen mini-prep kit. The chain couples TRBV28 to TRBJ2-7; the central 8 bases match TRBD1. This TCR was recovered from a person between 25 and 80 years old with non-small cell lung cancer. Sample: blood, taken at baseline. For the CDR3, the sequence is CASKGTGFYEQYF. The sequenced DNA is TGTGCCAGCAAAGGGACAGGATTCTACGAGCAGTACTTC.